The clone carrying this T cell receptor (beta chain) was counted between two and nine times. Its antigen is as yet unknown. This entry is derived from a study of response to subunit inactivated influenza vaccine. Findings and limits, study-wide: Few additional T cells are recruited per seasonal influenza vaccination, authors suggested.

TCRdb analysed the RT-PCR reads with MiXCR anew, one entry per CDR3 protein. Of 150,000 or so distinct CDR3 sequences in the sample, roughly a tenth were seen once. The CDR3 spans 16 residues. Per the germline V gene, CDR1 is SNHLY and CDR2 is FYNNEI. J gave up 2 bases and V 6 bases, and 12 bases lay outside the gene matches. This receptor was obtained from a man aged 50 to 59 who received an inactivated influenza vaccine. Source: non-naive T cells sorted from PBMCs, taken roughly 6 weeks after vaccination. The V call is TRBV2, the J call TRBJ2-7; 8 nucleotides align to TRBD2. For the CDR3, the DNA is TGTGCCAGCAGAGACATTAGCGGGATTAAAGCCTACGAGCAGTACTTC. Encoded protein: CASRDISGIKAYEQYF. Together with reference TRBV2 and TRBJ2-7, the CDR3 gives the full variable domain: EPEVTQTPSHQVTQMGQEVILRCVPISNHLYFYWYRQILGQKVEFLVSFYNNEISEKSEIFDDQFSVERPDGSNFTLKIRSTKLEDSAMYFCASRDISGIKAYEQYFGPGTRLTVT.